This T cell receptor (beta chain) was identified in a study of T-cell reconstitution after alpha-beta-depleted transplantation in children. There are a few counts of this clonotype. V lost 5 bases, J lost 1 base, and 17 bases lay in between. Germline assignment: CDR1 SEHNR and CDR2 FQNEAQ (reference sequence). The CDR3 is made up of 16 amino acids. As it was prepared, the TCRbeta library received unique molecular identifiers. In TCRdb, the PCR reads were re-called with MiXCR into one record per CDR3 protein. The table records about 250,000 distinct CDR3 sequences, 20% to 30% of them present only once.

This chain joins TRBV7-9 and TRBJ1-1, with D unresolved. This TCR derives from a female patient between 2 and 15 years old who had a stem cell transplant for congenital amegakaryocytic thrombocytopenia, so the T cells may come from the graft donor. The sample in question was PBMCs, mostly from graft donor cells, obtained 360 days after TCRalphabeta/CD19-depleted stem cell transplant. CDR3 in DNA: TGTGCCAGCAGCGTACAAAGCCCCAGGCCGAACACTGAAGCTTTCTTT. Translated, it gives CASSVQSPRPNTEAFF.